The entry below describes one T cell receptor (beta chain). The table lists this clonotype with many counts. The antigen it binds to is not known. One base away there is no much larger clone; base qualities are not given. Systemically healthy Caucasian individuals from Russia, 39 in total and aged about 6 to 95 years, were included as donors. Each donor gave ten milliliters of peripheral blood, collected into EDTA-treated Vacutainer tubes. Ficoll-Paque density-gradient centrifugation was used to isolate PBMCs, with at least 6 million per sample. Trizol reagent was used to extract total RNA from the PBMCs, yielding at least 6 micrograms per sample. For every donor, flow cytometry on a PBMC aliquot measured the percentage of naive CD45RAhigh/CD27high T cells. These data belong to a study of blood T cells in healthy people across ages (dated by TCRdb to between 2015 and 2017). With respect to the entire study: Template switching captured roughly one uniquely barcoded TCR beta cDNA molecule per two T cells in model experiments. To track age-related changes in TCR beta repertoire diversity, the study relied on deep sequencing normalized with unique cDNA molecular identifiers. To avoid experimental bias, donors of different ages were spread randomly across the sequencing lanes. For two donors (one aged 18 to 30 and one aged 80 or older), the study analyzed two additional independent replicas of 1 million unique cDNA reads from the same blood draw. The donors were split into four age groups: young (average approximately 16 years), middle-aged (about 40), aged (over 55) and long-lived (under 85).

The research as a whole found: As age increased, observed TCR beta diversity per million T cells dropped in a roughly linear way, and a significant reduction was already evident by age roughly 40. Compared with the aged group, the long-lived group had more naive CD4+ T cells, fewer expanded clones and increased TCR diversity, a pattern suggesting age selection. The CMV infection status of donors was not known, potentially confounding age-related changes in expanded clonotypes. Total diversity estimates from one million sequenced T cells were considered lower bounds and underestimates. Because profiling used bulk unsorted PBMCs, naive and antigen-experienced compartments could not be compared conclusively. A strong correlation was found between observed TCR beta diversity and the percentage of naive T cells measured by flow cytometry.

Library preparation employed 5' RACE. The sequencer listed for this sample is Illumina HiSeq 2500. A second roughly 6 to 12 cycle PCR used a sample-barcoded 5' primer and a J-beta primer mix. Each TCR beta cDNA molecule received a unique molecular identifier from a template-switch 5' adaptor carrying 12 random nucleotides. Each sample yielded at least 3 million CDR3-containing paired-end reads. All of the RNA was converted into first-strand cDNA using the Mint cDNA synthesis kit, with a TRBC-specific oligonucleotide serving as the primer. After uracil-DNA glycosylase treatment, a first 18-cycle PCR used universal primers M1SS and BC2_uni_R on all cDNA. Turning to the authors' computational methods: Normalization of each sample was performed by random selection of 1 million high-quality reads, each carrying a distinct molecular identifier. Instead of being binned into consensus sequences, reads with shared molecular identifiers were discarded. MiTCR, with a Q25 quality threshold and the strictest error-elimination algorithm, was used for CDR3 identification, clonotype clustering and error correction. A nonparametric unseen species model with Euler transformation was used to estimate lower-bound total TCR beta diversity. The public reads were run again by TCRdb, first through fastp at Q25 and then through MiXCR, and only productive beta chains were kept. Every entry covers one CDR3 protein and lists the most common genes and DNA from its rows. The V and J calls follow TCRdb's processing rather than the paper's. The sample records 980,000 or so distinct CDR3 sequences, under 50% of which are singletons. Jointly, the top ten make up 13% of the sample.

At the junction V is shortened by 3 bases and J by 8 bases, with 10 bases in between. Sequences SEHNR (CDR1) and FQNEAQ (CDR2) are obtained from the germline V gene (reference sequence). The CDR3 runs 12 amino acids, cysteine and phenylalanine included. This entry keeps only the CDR3 DNA: 36 bases, framed from base 1. The source of this sequence is a man aged 30 to 45 in good health. The chain joins TRBV7-9 to TRBJ1-2; the D gene remains uncertain. Sequenced input: blood. The nucleotide sequence is TGTGCCAGCAGCTTTTCCTCCCGGGGCTACACCTTC. It is translated as CASSFSSRGYTF.